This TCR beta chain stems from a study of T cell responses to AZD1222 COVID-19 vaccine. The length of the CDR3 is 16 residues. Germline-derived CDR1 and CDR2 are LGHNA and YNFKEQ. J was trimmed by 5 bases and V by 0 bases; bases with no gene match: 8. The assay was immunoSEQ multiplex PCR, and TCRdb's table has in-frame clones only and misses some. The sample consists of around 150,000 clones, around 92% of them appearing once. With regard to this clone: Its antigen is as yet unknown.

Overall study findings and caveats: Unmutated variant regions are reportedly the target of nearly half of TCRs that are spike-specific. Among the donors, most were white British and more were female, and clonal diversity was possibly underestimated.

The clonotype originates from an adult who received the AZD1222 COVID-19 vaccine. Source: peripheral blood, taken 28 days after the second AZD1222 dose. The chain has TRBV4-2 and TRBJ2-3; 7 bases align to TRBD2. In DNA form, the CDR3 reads TGTGCCAGCAGCCAAGATGGGGACTACTTAGTAGATACGCAGTATTTT. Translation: CASSQDGDYLVDTQYF.